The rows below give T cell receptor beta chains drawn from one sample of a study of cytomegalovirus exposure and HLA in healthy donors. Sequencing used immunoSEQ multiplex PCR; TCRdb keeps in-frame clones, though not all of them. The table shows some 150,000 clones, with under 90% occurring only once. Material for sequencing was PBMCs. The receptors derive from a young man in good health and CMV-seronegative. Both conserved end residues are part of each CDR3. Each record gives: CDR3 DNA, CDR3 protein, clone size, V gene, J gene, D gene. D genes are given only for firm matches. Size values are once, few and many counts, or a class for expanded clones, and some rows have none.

TGTGCCAGCAGCCCGCAGCGGAGCCGCACAGATACGCAGTATTTT	CASSPQRSRTDTQYF	few	TRBV11-2	TRBJ2-3	NA
TGCGCCAGCAGCTTGGGACCCGGGAGAGGGGATGAGCAGTTCTTC	CASSLGPGRGDEQFF	NA	TRBV5-1	TRBJ2-1	NA
TGTGCCAGCGGAGGGGTGACCCAGTACTTC	CASGGVTQYF	NA	TRBV9	TRBJ2-5	NA
TGTGCCTGGAGTGTTCCCGGGGACGAGCAGTACTTC	CAWSVPGDEQYF	NA	TRBV30	TRBJ2-7	NA
TGTGCCAGCAGTTCGATAGGGGGCGACTATGGCTACACCTTC	CASSSIGGDYGYTF	NA	TRBV27	TRBJ1-2	TRBD1
TGTGCCAGCAGCTTCCATCTCTCCGGGGTGAACACTGAAGCTTTCTTT	CASSFHLSGVNTEAFF	NA	TRBV7-2	TRBJ1-1	NA
TGTGCCAGCAGTTCTCCACTAGCGGGGACCTACGAGCAGTACTTC	CASSSPLAGTYEQYF	NA	TRBV6-5	TRBJ2-7	TRBD2
TGCAGCGTTGTTACAGGTTCTAGCGGGGAGCTGTTTTTT	CSVVTGSSGELFF	NA	TRBV29-1	TRBJ2-2	NA
TGTGCCAGCAGTAAGAGGCAGGGTACCTACAATGAGCAGTTCTTC	CASSKRQGTYNEQFF	NA	TRBV27	TRBJ2-1	NA
TGTTCCAGCAGCGAAAGGTGGGACAGGGGGGGCGAGCAGTACTTC	CSSSERWDRGGEQYF	NA	TRBV7-9	TRBJ2-7	TRBD1
TGCGCCAGCAGGGACAGGGCTGCTTCCTACAATGAGCAGTTCTTC	CASRDRAASYNEQFF	NA	TRBV10-2	TRBJ2-1	TRBD1
TGTGCCAGCAGTTTAACCGGGACAGCTTATCCATACGAGCAGTACTTC	CASSLTGTAYPYEQYF	NA	TRBV27	TRBJ2-7	TRBD1
TGTGCCAGCACCCTGCCTAGGGGCGGAGGGACCTATGGCTACACCTTC	CASTLPRGGGTYGYTF	NA	TRBV28	TRBJ1-2	NA
TGCGCCAGCAGCCAGCTTGGATTGGGGGGGGCAAGGAATGAGCAGTTCTTC	CASSQLGLGGARNEQFF	NA	TRBV4-3	TRBJ2-1	NA
TGTGCCAGCAGCGTAGGGGGAGACGTAGAGACCCAGTACTTC	CASSVGGDVETQYF	NA	TRBV9	TRBJ2-5	NA
TGTGCCAGCAGTGCTCGGGGTAACACCGGGGAGCTGTTTTTT	CASSARGNTGELFF	NA	TRBV2	TRBJ2-2	NA
TGTGCCAGCAGTCGCGGTCACGAGGGTGGCTACACCTTC	CASSRGHEGGYTF	NA	TRBV6-5	TRBJ1-2	NA